The present entry profiles one T cell receptor beta chain with its context. The V gene's germline CDR1 is MGHRA and CDR2 YSYEKL. The ends lost 0 bases at V and 2 bases at J; junction bases unmatched: 13. The CDR3 length is 19 residues. This sample was included in a study of control samples from healthy donors and cancer patients. Libraries were prepared by immunoSEQ multiplex PCR; TCRdb keeps only in-frame clonotypes and omits some of them. The table has some 56,000 clones, around 95% seen once. Material for sequencing was blood. The receptor's source is a man in his thirties or forties in good health. The V gene is TRBV4-1, the J gene TRBJ2-1, with TRBD2 matching 7 bases. The CDR3 region has the DNA TGCGCCAGCAGCCAAGAGGTATTTAATGTGGGAGGGCCCTACAATGAGCAGTTCTTC. Amino acid sequence: CASSQEVFNVGGPYNEQFF.